Listed below are T cell receptor beta chains from one sample, sequenced in a study of blood T cells in healthy people across ages. TCRdb re-called the 5' RACE reads with MiXCR, one entry per CDR3 protein. This sample has about 1.1 million distinct CDR3 sequences, with less than 45% found just once. Sequenced material: blood. All receptors derive from a young man in good health. Both conserved end residues are part of each CDR3. The D gene is left open where the match is weak. Expanded clones get a size class; other rows say once, few or many, or leave the size out.

V gene: TRBV5-1; D gene: TRBD2; clone size: NA; J gene: TRBJ2-5; CDR3 protein: CASSLGGGTEETQYF; CDR3 DNA: TGCGCCAGCAGCTTGGGGGGAGGGACCGAAGAGACCCAGTACTTC
V gene: TRBV11-1; D gene: NA; clone size: NA; J gene: TRBJ2-5; CDR3 protein: CASSFARGFETQYF; CDR3 DNA: TGTGCCAGCAGCTTCGCCAGGGGATTCGAGACCCAGTACTTC
V gene: TRBV12-3/TRBV12-4; D gene: TRBD1; clone size: many; J gene: TRBJ1-5; CDR3 protein: CASSRGQGNQPQHF; CDR3 DNA: TGTGCCAGCAGTCGGGGACAGGGGAATCAGCCCCAGCATTTT
V gene: TRBV5-1; D gene: TRBD2; clone size: NA; J gene: TRBJ2-1; CDR3 protein: CASSLAGGGADNERFF; CDR3 DNA: TGCGCCAGCAGCTTGGCAGGCGGGGGGGCCGACAATGAGCGGTTCTTC
V gene: TRBV14; D gene: TRBD1; clone size: NA; J gene: TRBJ1-2; CDR3 protein: CASSQDSGGTYGYTF; CDR3 DNA: TGTGCCAGCAGCCAAGATTCAGGGGGCACCTATGGCTACACCTTC
V gene: TRBV7-2; D gene: NA; clone size: NA; J gene: TRBJ1-4; CDR3 protein: CASSSTVTDEKLFF; CDR3 DNA: TGTGCCAGCAGCTCGACAGTCACGGATGAAAAACTGTTTTTT
V gene: TRBV5-1; D gene: TRBD1; clone size: NA; J gene: TRBJ1-4; CDR3 protein: CASSRDRETEKLFF; CDR3 DNA: TGCGCCAGCAGCAGGGACAGGGAGACTGAAAAACTGTTTTTT
V gene: TRBV7-9; D gene: TRBD1; clone size: NA; J gene: TRBJ2-2; CDR3 protein: CANYPIGQGANTGELFF; CDR3 DNA: TGTGCCAACTATCCTATAGGGCAGGGGGCGAACACCGGGGAGCTGTTTTTT
V gene: TRBV29-1; D gene: NA; clone size: NA; J gene: TRBJ1-5; CDR3 protein: CSVGSGRNQPQHF; CDR3 DNA: TGCAGCGTTGGCTCAGGGAGAAATCAGCCCCAGCATTTT
V gene: TRBV20-1; D gene: NA; clone size: NA; J gene: TRBJ2-4; CDR3 protein: CSAPLHGSLAKNIQYF; CDR3 DNA: TGCAGTGCCCCCCTCCACGGGTCGTTAGCCAAAAACATTCAGTACTTC
V gene: TRBV20-1; D gene: NA; clone size: few; J gene: TRBJ1-2; CDR3 protein: CSARSDRYNGYTF; CDR3 DNA: TGCAGTGCTAGGTCCGACAGGTACAATGGCTACACCTTC
V gene: TRBV2; D gene: TRBD1; clone size: NA; J gene: TRBJ2-5; CDR3 protein: CASSETRTGGYNEQYF; CDR3 DNA: TGTGCCAGCAGTGAAACCAGGACAGGGGGATACAATGAGCAGTACTTC
V gene: TRBV15; D gene: NA; clone size: NA; J gene: TRBJ1-6; CDR3 protein: CATSRDSPGSYNSPLHF; CDR3 DNA: TGTGCCACCAGCAGAGATTCGCCGGGCTCCTATAATTCACCCCTCCACTTT
V gene: TRBV20-1; D gene: TRBD1; clone size: few; J gene: TRBJ2-1; CDR3 protein: CSARSGTGTTVSYNEQFF; CDR3 DNA: TGCAGTGCTAGATCCGGGACAGGGACCACGGTCTCCTACAATGAGCAGTTCTTC
V gene: TRBV4-1; D gene: NA; clone size: once; J gene: TRBJ1-4; CDR3 protein: CASSQDQGLSSHEKLFF; CDR3 DNA: TGCGCCAGCAGCCAGGACCAAGGATTAAGTAGCCATGAAAAACTGTTTTTT
V gene: TRBV20-1; D gene: TRBD1; clone size: NA; J gene: TRBJ2-1; CDR3 protein: CSARTPTGVRYNEQFF; CDR3 DNA: TGCAGTGCTAGAACCCCGACAGGGGTCAGATACAATGAGCAGTTCTTC
V gene: TRBV4-2; D gene: TRBD1; clone size: NA; J gene: TRBJ1-6; CDR3 protein: CASSQGQGASYNSPLHF; CDR3 DNA: TGTGCCAGCAGCCAGGGACAGGGAGCATCCTATAATTCACCCCTCCACTTT
V gene: TRBV20-1; D gene: TRBD2; clone size: few; J gene: TRBJ2-7; CDR3 protein: CSAYSSTSGESNEQYF; CDR3 DNA: TGCAGTGCTTATTCATCGACTAGCGGGGAGTCCAATGAGCAGTACTTC
V gene: TRBV6-1; D gene: TRBD2; clone size: NA; J gene: TRBJ2-5; CDR3 protein: CASSEETSEETQYF; CDR3 DNA: TGTGCCAGCAGTGAAGAAACTAGCGAAGAGACCCAGTACTTC
V gene: TRBV6-2/TRBV6-3; D gene: TRBD2; clone size: once; J gene: TRBJ2-5; CDR3 protein: CASSYLGGGETQYF; CDR3 DNA: TGTGCCAGCAGTTACCTGGGGGGAGGGGAGACCCAGTACTTC
V gene: TRBV7-2; D gene: NA; clone size: few; J gene: TRBJ2-1; CDR3 protein: CASTPGPGDYSYNEQFF; CDR3 DNA: TGTGCCAGCACCCCTGGGCCGGGCGACTACTCCTACAATGAGCAGTTCTTC
V gene: TRBV7-2; D gene: TRBD2; clone size: NA; J gene: TRBJ2-7; CDR3 protein: CASSLRASGASYEQYF; CDR3 DNA: TGTGCCAGCAGCTTGAGGGCTAGCGGGGCCTCCTACGAGCAGTACTTC
V gene: TRBV15; D gene: TRBD1; clone size: NA; J gene: TRBJ2-3; CDR3 protein: CATSTRDRDTDTQYF; CDR3 DNA: TGTGCCACCAGCACCCGGGACAGGGACACAGATACGCAGTATTTT
V gene: TRBV5-6; D gene: NA; clone size: NA; J gene: TRBJ2-1; CDR3 protein: CASSFDDEQFF; CDR3 DNA: TGTGCCAGCAGCTTCGACGATGAGCAGTTCTTC
V gene: TRBV6-1; D gene: NA; clone size: few; J gene: TRBJ2-5; CDR3 protein: CASRTGGETQYF; CDR3 DNA: TGTGCCAGCAGGACTGGGGGAGAGACCCAGTACTTC
V gene: TRBV12-3/TRBV12-4; D gene: NA; clone size: few; J gene: TRBJ2-1; CDR3 protein: CASSLFVGAEAEQFF; CDR3 DNA: TGTGCCAGCAGCCTTTTCGTTGGGGCAGAGGCTGAGCAGTTCTTC
V gene: TRBV20-1; D gene: NA; clone size: NA; J gene: TRBJ1-1; CDR3 protein: CSPRWQGSGTEAFF; CDR3 DNA: TGCAGTCCCAGGTGGCAGGGCAGCGGGACTGAAGCTTTCTTT
V gene: TRBV7-6; D gene: NA; clone size: NA; J gene: TRBJ1-1; CDR3 protein: CASSLRSGEAFF; CDR3 DNA: TGTGCCAGCAGCTTACGATCGGGTGAAGCTTTCTTT
V gene: TRBV4-3; D gene: NA; clone size: few; J gene: TRBJ1-2; CDR3 protein: CASSQDPGMGYTF; CDR3 DNA: TGCGCCAGCAGCCAAGATCCTGGTATGGGCTACACCTTC
V gene: TRBV4-2; D gene: TRBD2; clone size: few; J gene: TRBJ2-3; CDR3 protein: CASSQDASGGEFTDTQYF; CDR3 DNA: TGTGCCAGCAGCCAAGACGCTAGCGGGGGGGAATTCACAGATACGCAGTATTTT
V gene: TRBV20-1; D gene: NA; clone size: NA; J gene: TRBJ2-5; CDR3 protein: CSARRTSIQETQYF; CDR3 DNA: TGCAGTGCTCGTCGAACTAGTATACAAGAGACCCAGTACTTC
V gene: TRBV20-1; D gene: NA; clone size: NA; J gene: TRBJ1-2; CDR3 protein: CSARDPAGLDGYTF; CDR3 DNA: TGCAGTGCTAGAGATCCGGCGGGACTCGATGGCTACACCTTC
V gene: TRBV7-9; D gene: NA; clone size: once; J gene: TRBJ1-4; CDR3 protein: CASSVQAGEKLFF; CDR3 DNA: TGTGCCAGCAGCGTACAGGCGGGGGAAAAACTGTTTTTT
V gene: TRBV20-1; D gene: NA; clone size: NA; J gene: TRBJ2-3; CDR3 protein: CSARVPGRRVADTQYF; CDR3 DNA: TGTAGTGCTAGAGTTCCGGGCCGCAGGGTTGCAGATACGCAGTATTTT
V gene: TRBV29-1; D gene: NA; clone size: few; J gene: TRBJ1-1; CDR3 protein: CSVWGRGNTEAFF; CDR3 DNA: TGCAGCGTTTGGGGCAGGGGCAACACTGAAGCTTTCTTT
V gene: TRBV7-2; D gene: TRBD1; clone size: many; J gene: TRBJ1-2; CDR3 protein: CASSSTGTGAYGYTF; CDR3 DNA: TGTGCCAGCAGCTCAACCGGGACAGGCGCTTATGGCTACACCTTC
V gene: TRBV20-1; D gene: NA; clone size: many; J gene: TRBJ1-2; CDR3 protein: CSATPTGSYGYTF; CDR3 DNA: TGCAGTGCCACTCCGACAGGATCCTATGGCTACACCTTC
V gene: TRBV4-1; D gene: NA; clone size: NA; J gene: TRBJ2-1; CDR3 protein: CASSPATPEETQFF; CDR3 DNA: TGCGCCAGCAGTCCGGCTACACCGGAGGAGACCCAGTTCTTC
V gene: TRBV24-1; D gene: TRBD1; clone size: NA; J gene: TRBJ2-1; CDR3 protein: CVTSEQDREVYGEQFF; CDR3 DNA: TGTGTCACCAGTGAACAGGACAGGGAGGTGTACGGTGAGCAGTTCTTC
V gene: TRBV20-1; D gene: NA; clone size: NA; J gene: TRBJ1-1; CDR3 protein: CSAAENTEAFF; CDR3 DNA: TGCAGTGCCGCGGAGAACACTGAAGCTTTCTTT
V gene: TRBV20-1; D gene: TRBD1; clone size: few; J gene: TRBJ2-5; CDR3 protein: CSASPIGTEETQYF; CDR3 DNA: TGCAGTGCTTCACCCATCGGGACAGAAGAGACCCAGTACTTC